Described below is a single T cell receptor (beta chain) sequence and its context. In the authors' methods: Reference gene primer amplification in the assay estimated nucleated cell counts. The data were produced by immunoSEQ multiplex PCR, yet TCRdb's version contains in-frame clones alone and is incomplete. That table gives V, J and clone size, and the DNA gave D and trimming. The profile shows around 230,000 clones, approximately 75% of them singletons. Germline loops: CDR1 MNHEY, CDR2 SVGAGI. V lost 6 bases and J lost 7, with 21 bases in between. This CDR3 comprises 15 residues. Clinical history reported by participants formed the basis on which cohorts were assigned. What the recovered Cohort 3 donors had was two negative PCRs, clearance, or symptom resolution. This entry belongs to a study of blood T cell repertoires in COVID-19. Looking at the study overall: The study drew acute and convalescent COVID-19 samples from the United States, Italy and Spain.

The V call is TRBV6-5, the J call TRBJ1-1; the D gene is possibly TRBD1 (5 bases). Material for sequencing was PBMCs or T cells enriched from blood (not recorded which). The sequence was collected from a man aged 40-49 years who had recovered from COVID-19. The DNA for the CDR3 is TGTGCCAGCAGGACCGTGGGGACGGGACTTAATGAAGCTTTCTTT. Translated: CASRTVGTGLNEAFF.